The rows below give T cell receptor beta chains drawn from one sample of a study of post-analysis software for immune sequencing data. TCRdb analysed the PCR reads with MiXCR anew, one entry per CDR3 protein. Counted here are some 690,000 distinct CDR3 sequences, roughly 27% occurring once; the ten biggest clones make up roughly 0.53%. Specimen: blood. The receptors were gathered from a girl between 5 and 17 years old with multiple sclerosis. Each CDR3 is given with its conserved first and last residue. Each record gives: D gene, clone size, V gene, J gene, CDR3 DNA, CDR3 protein. A D gene is named only where the DNA matches it firmly. Clone size, where shown, is once, few, many, or a class for clones that have expanded.

.	.	TRBV4-3	TRBJ1-1	TGCGCCAGCAGCCAAGGGACGGTTACCGGTGAAGCTTTCTTT	CASSQGTVTGEAFF
TRBD2	few	TRBV5-1	TRBJ2-1	TGCGCCAGCAGCTTAATTGCTAGCGGTCTCTCCTACAATGAGCAGTTCTTC	CASSLIASGLSYNEQFF
TRBD2	.	TRBV6-5	TRBJ2-7	TGTGCCAGCAGTTACTCAGAGACTAGCGGCTACGAGCAGTACTTC	CASSYSETSGYEQYF
TRBD1	.	TRBV29-1	TRBJ2-3	TGCAGCGTTGCCCTGGGACAGGGGGTAACAGATACGCAGTATTTT	CSVALGQGVTDTQYF
.	few	TRBV7-2	TRBJ1-2	TGTGCCAGCAGCACCCTGGGATATGGCTACACCTTC	CASSTLGYGYTF
.	.	TRBV21-1	TRBJ2-7	TGTGCCAGCAGCATGGAATACGAGCAGTACTTC	CASSMEYEQYF
.	.	TRBV12-3/TRBV12-4	TRBJ2-2	TGTGCCAGCACCCCTACCCTTTACACCGGGGAGCTGTTTTTT	CASTPTLYTGELFF
.	few	TRBV2	TRBJ2-1	TGTGCCAGCATTGGGGGGACCCGCAATGAGCAGTTCTTC	CASIGGTRNEQFF
.	.	TRBV12-3/TRBV12-4	TRBJ1-6	TGTGCCAGCAGTTTAGTCGGGGGAACTTCACCCCCCCACTTT	CASSLVGGTSPPHF
.	.	TRBV9	TRBJ2-1	TGTGCCAGCAGCGTAGATCCCACCGGGAATGAGCAGTTCTTC	CASSVDPTGNEQFF
TRBD2	.	TRBV20-1	TRBJ2-5	TGCAGTGCTACCGGGAGGGCCGGGGAGACCCAGTACTTC	CSATGRAGETQYF
.	.	TRBV12-3/TRBV12-4	TRBJ2-6	TGTGCCAGCAGTCCCCTCAGTGAGGGAGCGACCTCTGGGGCCAACGTCCTGACTTTC	CASSPLSEGATSGANVLTF
.	many	TRBV7-2	TRBJ2-7	TGTGCCAGCAGCTTAGGGGGGTACTACGAGCAGTACTTC	CASSLGGYYEQYF
TRBD2	.	TRBV6-1	TRBJ2-3	TGTGCCAGCAGTCCCACTCGGACTAGCGTCTCTAGGGCGCAGTATTTT	CASSPTRTSVSRAQYF
.	.	TRBV5-1	TRBJ2-1	TGCGCCAGCAGCTTGGCGGGGAACCAAGAGACCCAGTTCTTC	CASSLAGNQETQFF
.	.	TRBV20-1	TRBJ1-2	TGCAGTGCTAGAGATCGCAGGGCGGGTATATCAGGCTATGGCTACACCTTC	CSARDRRAGISGYGYTF
TRBD1	.	TRBV7-2	TRBJ1-1	TGTGCCAGCAGCTCACAGGGGTCCACTGAAGCTTTCTTT	CASSSQGSTEAFF
.	.	TRBV6-5	TRBJ2-5	TGTGCCAGCAGACCGACGGGAAACCCCGGGACCCAGTACTTC	CASRPTGNPGTQYF
.	few	TRBV2	TRBJ1-2	TGTGCCGGGGGTGTGATTGTTAGTTCTAACTATGGCTACACCTTC	CAGGVIVSSNYGYTF
.	.	TRBV29-1	TRBJ1-1	TGCAGCGTTGCTGTCACTGAAGCTTTCTTT	CSVAVTEAFF
TRBD2	.	TRBV25-1	TRBJ2-1	TGTGCCAGCAGCGAAGGTCGGGGGGGTGTCTACAATGAGCAGTTCTTC	CASSEGRGGVYNEQFF
TRBD2	few	TRBV10-3	TRBJ2-5	TGTGCCATCAGTGATATTGGGAGGGGTCAAGAGACCCAGTACTTC	CAISDIGRGQETQYF
TRBD1	.	TRBV14	TRBJ2-1	TGTGCCAGCAGCATGACCGGGACAGGGGCTTGGAGGCTAAACAATGAGCAGTTCTTC	CASSMTGTGAWRLNNEQFF
TRBD1	.	TRBV7-2	TRBJ2-2	TGTGCCAGCAGCACGAGGGGGCGCACCGGGGAGCTGTTTTTT	CASSTRGRTGELFF
TRBD1	.	TRBV7-2	TRBJ2-1	TGTGCCAGCGGAGGGACAGGGGGCTTTTCCCCCTACAATGAGCAGTTCTTC	CASGGTGGFSPYNEQFF
.	.	TRBV10-3	TRBJ2-6	TGTGCCATCAGTGACAACTCTGGGGCCAACGTCCTGACTTTC	CAISDNSGANVLTF
.	few	TRBV6-6	TRBJ1-5	TGTGCCAGCAGTTACGACCGGTCAGGGACGCCCCAGCATTTT	CASSYDRSGTPQHF
TRBD2	.	TRBV3-1	TRBJ2-2	TGTGCCAGCAGCCAGATACTAGCGACCACCGGGGAGCTGTTTTTT	CASSQILATTGELFF
.	.	TRBV6-6	TRBJ2-3	TGTGCCAGCAGTTACTCGGGAAGGGCATACAGCACAGATACGCAGTATTTT	CASSYSGRAYSTDTQYF
.	.	TRBV5-1	TRBJ2-3	TGCGCCAGCAGCTCCCGACTAGAGTACCGCACAGATACGCAGTATTTT	CASSSRLEYRTDTQYF
.	.	TRBV6-6	TRBJ1-5	TGTGCCAGCAGCCCTCTCCAGATGAGCAATCAGCCCCAGCATTTT	CASSPLQMSNQPQHF
.	.	TRBV6-1	TRBJ1-2	TGTGCCAGCAGTGAAGTGACTGTTGAGGACTATGGCTACACCTTC	CASSEVTVEDYGYTF
.	few	TRBV12-5	TRBJ2-1	TGTGCTAGTGGTTTCGGGAACAATGAGCAGTTCTTC	CASGFGNNEQFF
TRBD1	.	TRBV29-1	TRBJ2-1	TGCAGCGTCAACGACAGGGGTTATTGGGAGACCCAGTTCTTC	CSVNDRGYWETQFF
TRBD1	.	TRBV11-2	TRBJ2-7	TGTGCCAGCAGCTCGGGACAGGGTAGCTACGAGCAGTACTTC	CASSSGQGSYEQYF
.	.	TRBV6-6	TRBJ1-5	TGTGCCAGCAGTTACTCAACACAGGGAAGGGATCAGCCCCAGCATTTT	CASSYSTQGRDQPQHF
TRBD2	few	TRBV29-1	TRBJ2-7	TGCTGCGTTGGCGGGGTGCAGGGAGGGTACGAGCAGTACTTC	CCVGGVQGGYEQYF
.	.	TRBV7-2	TRBJ2-7	TGTGCCAGCAACCCCCCGGGACGCTACTGCGAGCAGTACTTC	CASNPPGRYCEQYF
.	.	TRBV6-6	TRBJ1-1	TGTGCCAGCAGTTACTCAGGGGCCCGGGCTTTCTTT	CASSYSGARAFF
.	.	TRBV11-2	TRBJ2-7	TGTGCCAGCAGCCCGACAAACTACTACGAGCAGTACTTC	CASSPTNYYEQYF
.	few	TRBV20-1	TRBJ2-1	TGCAGTGCTGACAGGTACAATGAGCAGTTCTTC	CSADRYNEQFF
TRBD1	few	TRBV28	TRBJ2-3	TGTGCCAGCAGTCTCTACACCGGGACAGCTAACACAGATACGCAGTATTTT	CASSLYTGTANTDTQYF
TRBD1	.	TRBV5-1	TRBJ2-1	TGCACCAGCTACAGGCAGGGGGCGGGGAATGAGCAGTTCTTC	CTSYRQGAGNEQFF
.	.	TRBV20-1	TRBJ2-7	TGCAGTGCTAGAGCCTCCCCCAGCAACGAGCAGTACTTC	CSARASPSNEQYF
.	.	TRBV12-3/TRBV12-4	TRBJ2-5	TGTGCCAGCACGGTCCAAGGGACCCAGTACTTC	CASTVQGTQYF
.	.	TRBV28	TRBJ2-3	TGTGCCAGCAGTTCCTACAGGGAGGCAAGCACAGATACGCAGTATTTT	CASSSYREASTDTQYF
.	few	TRBV27	TRBJ2-4	TGTGCCAGCAGTTTATCACCCAATGCCAAAAACATTCAGTACTTC	CASSLSPNAKNIQYF
TRBD1	few	TRBV9	TRBJ1-2	TGTGCCAGCAGCACTAGGACAGGATTCAACTATGGCTACACCTTC	CASSTRTGFNYGYTF
.	.	TRBV6-2/TRBV6-3	TRBJ2-3	TGTGCCAGCAGTCCTAACAGGGCCCCTCTCACAGATACGCAGTATTTT	CASSPNRAPLTDTQYF
.	many	TRBV5-1	TRBJ2-5	TGCGCCAGCAGCTTCGGAGACCAAGAGACCCAGTACTTC	CASSFGDQETQYF
.	few	TRBV6-2/TRBV6-3	TRBJ1-1	TGTGCCAGCAGTCCGAGGACGGGAGAAGCTTTCTTT	CASSPRTGEAFF
TRBD1	few	TRBV20-1	TRBJ1-2	TGCAGTGCTAGAGAGGACAGGGGGGACTATGGCTACACCTTC	CSAREDRGDYGYTF
.	.	TRBV7-2	TRBJ2-2	TGTGCCAGCAGCACCAGTACCGGGGAGCTGTTTTTT	CASSTSTGELFF